This T cell receptor (beta chain) was sequenced in a study of neurological immune-mediated disorders. The study, taken as a whole, reports: The greatest TCR clonal expansion appeared in HTLV-1-associated myelopathy and the smallest, falling below healthy controls, in multiple sclerosis. Subjects shared no identical expanded-clone CDR3 amino acid sequences, suggesting private TCR-beta repertoires in all groups.

The V gene's germline CDR1 is MDHEN and CDR2 SYDVKM. Trimming cost V 5 bases and J 2 bases, with 12 bases left between them. The CDR3 sequence is 14 residues long. The authors produced cDNA by 5'RACE using 10-nucleotide random UMIs. Over 180 million TCR-beta sequences from 15-18 subjects came from every sequencing run. Via MiXCR, TCRdb re-called the 5' RACE reads, giving one row per CDR3 protein. The sample has some 28,000 distinct CDR3 sequences, 6.6% seen once; the top ten hold more than 8.5%. This clonotype was detected ten times or more. Its antigen is as yet unknown. The clonotype originates from a woman between 50 and 59 years old in good health. The specimen was PBMCs. The V and J genes are TRBV28 and TRBJ2-5; perhaps TRBD1 as D (6 bases). Written as DNA, the CDR3 is TGTGCCAGCAGTCCCCGGACAGTTCAAGAGACCCAGTACTTC. It is translated as CASSPRTVQETQYF.